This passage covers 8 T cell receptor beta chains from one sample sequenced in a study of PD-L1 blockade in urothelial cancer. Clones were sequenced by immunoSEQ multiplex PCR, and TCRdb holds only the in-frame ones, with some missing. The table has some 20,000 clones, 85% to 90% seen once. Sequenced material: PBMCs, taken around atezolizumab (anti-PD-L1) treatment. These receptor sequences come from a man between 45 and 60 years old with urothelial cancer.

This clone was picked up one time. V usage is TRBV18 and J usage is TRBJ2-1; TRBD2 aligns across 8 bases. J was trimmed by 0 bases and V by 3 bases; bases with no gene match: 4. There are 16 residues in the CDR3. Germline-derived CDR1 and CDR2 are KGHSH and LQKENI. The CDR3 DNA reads TGTGCCAGCTCACCCAAGCGGGAGCCCTCCTACAATGAGCAGTTCTTC. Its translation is CASSPKREPSYNEQFF.

CDR3 residues: CASSLGMDIRETQYF. The CDR3 coding sequence is TGTGCCAGCAGCTTGGGGATGGACATACGAGAGACCCAGTACTTC. V usage is TRBV5-5 and J usage is TRBJ2-5, with a tentative D call TRBD1 (5 bases). The CDR3 runs to 15 residues. CDR1 is SGHKS and CDR2 is YYEKEE in the germline V gene (reference sequence). Between the trimmed V and J ends, which lost 0 bases and 4 bases, there was a span of 13 bases.

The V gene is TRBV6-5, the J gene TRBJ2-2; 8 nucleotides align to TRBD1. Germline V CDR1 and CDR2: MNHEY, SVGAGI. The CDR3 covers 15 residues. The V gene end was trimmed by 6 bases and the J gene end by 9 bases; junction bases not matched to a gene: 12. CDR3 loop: CASRSDRAVLRELFF. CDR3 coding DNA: TGTGCCAGCAGATCGGACAGGGCGGTTCTGCGGGAGCTGTTTTTT.

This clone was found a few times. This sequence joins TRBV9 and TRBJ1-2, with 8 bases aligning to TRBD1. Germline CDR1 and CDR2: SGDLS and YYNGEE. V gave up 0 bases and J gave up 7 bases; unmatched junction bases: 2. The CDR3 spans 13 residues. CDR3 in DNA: TGTGCCAGCAGCGTAGAAACAGGGGGTGGCTACACCTTC. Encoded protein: CASSVETGGGYTF.

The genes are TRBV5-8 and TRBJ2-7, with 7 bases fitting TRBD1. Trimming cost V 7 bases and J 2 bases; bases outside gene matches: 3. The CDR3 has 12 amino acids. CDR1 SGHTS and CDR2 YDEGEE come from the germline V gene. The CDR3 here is CASLGQAYEQYF. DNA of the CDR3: TGTGCCAGCCTAGGACAGGCCTACGAGCAGTACTTC.

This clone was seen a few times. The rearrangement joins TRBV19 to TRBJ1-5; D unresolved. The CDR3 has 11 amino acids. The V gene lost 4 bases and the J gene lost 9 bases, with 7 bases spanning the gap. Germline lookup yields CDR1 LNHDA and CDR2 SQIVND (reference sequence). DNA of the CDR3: TGTGCCAGTAGTAACCCGGGGCCCCAGCATTTT. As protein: CASSNPGPQHF.

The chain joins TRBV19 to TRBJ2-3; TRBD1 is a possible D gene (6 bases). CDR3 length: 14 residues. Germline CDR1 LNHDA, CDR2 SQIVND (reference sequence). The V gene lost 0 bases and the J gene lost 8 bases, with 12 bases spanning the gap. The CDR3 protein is CASSIEGRGGTQYF. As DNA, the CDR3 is TGTGCCAGTAGTATAGAGGGCAGGGGTGGTACGCAGTATTTT.

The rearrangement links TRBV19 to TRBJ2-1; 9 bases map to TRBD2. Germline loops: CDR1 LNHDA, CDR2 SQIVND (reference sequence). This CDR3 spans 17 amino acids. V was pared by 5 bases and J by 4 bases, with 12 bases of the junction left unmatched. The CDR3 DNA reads TGTGCCAGTAGTGCCTCGGTGCTAGCGGGACCTTACAATGAGCAGTTCTTC. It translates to CASSASVLAGPYNEQFF.